The 32 T cell receptor beta chains below come from one sample, sequenced in a study of blood T cell repertoires in COVID-19 (dated by TCRdb to 2018 to 2020). The library was produced with the immunoSEQ multiplex PCR assay. What TCRdb holds here is the immuneACCESS table cut down to in-frame rearrangements. Part of the clones is not present; checked against another copy, under half of the missing clones reflect an unresolved V gene, and the others are unexplained. The sample profile shows fewer than 85,000 clones; approximately 80% of them were found once. The top ten hold roughly 6% of the sample. Sequenced input: peripheral blood. The receptors originated from a woman in her sixties with acute or convalescent COVID-19.

The chain couples TRBV6-6 to TRBJ1-1; TRBD1 matches 9 bases. There are 14 residues in the CDR3. Germline lookup yields CDR1 MNHNY and CDR2 SVGAGI (reference sequence). The V segment lost 6 bases and the J segment 4 bases; nucleotides outside the gene matches: 6. The CDR3 DNA sequence: TGTGCCAGCAGCCAGACAGGGGGGTTCACTGAAGCTTTCTTT. It is translated as CASSQTGGFTEAFF.

This clone was picked up a small number of times. V usage is TRBV30 and J usage is TRBJ1-1, with 8 nucleotides matching TRBD1. Looked up from germline, CDR1 is GTSNPN and CDR2 is SVGIG (reference sequence). The CDR3 is 12 residues long. The V gene end was trimmed by 4 bases and the J gene end by 7 bases; junction bases not matched to a gene: 5. The CDR3 bases are TGTGCCTGGACTTACAGGGGGAATGAAGCTTTCTTT. Translated: CAWTYRGNEAFF.

The V and J genes are TRBV7-9 and TRBJ1-2, with D possibly matching TRBD1 (6 bases). Germline values: CDR1 SEHNR, CDR2 FQNEAQ (reference sequence). With 4 bases removed from V and 1 base from J, the gap between germline ends came to 7 bases. This CDR3 comprises 13 residues. The chain's CDR3 is CASSSDSNYGYTF. The DNA of the CDR3 is TGTGCCAGCAGCTCGGACAGTAACTATGGCTACACCTTC.

This clone showed up just a few times. The chain is built from TRBV5-4 and TRBJ2-7; 13 bases fit TRBD2. With 0 bases clipped from V and 2 bases from J, the junction kept 8 bases outside the gene matches. The CDR3 runs 18 residues. Germline V gives CDR1 SGHNT, CDR2 YYREEE (reference sequence). CDR3 nucleotide sequence: TGTGCCAGCAGCTTGGGACGAGGACTAGCGGGGGAGGCCTACGAGCAGTACTTC. Translation: CASSLGRGLAGEAYEQYF.

V and J are TRBV11-1 and TRBJ2-7, with D possibly being TRBD2 (6 bases). The CDR3 extends over 12 amino acids. V lost 6 bases, J lost 2 bases, and 8 bases lay in between. Germline CDR1 SGHAT, CDR2 FQDESV (reference sequence). The CDR3 DNA sequence: TGTGCCAGCAGTTGGGGGGCCTACGAGCAGTACTTC. This codes for CASSWGAYEQYF. Full variable domain (rest looked up from reference TRBV11-1 and TRBJ2-7): EAEVAQSPRYKITEKSQAVAFWCDPISGHATLYWYRQILGQGPELLVQFQDESVVDDSQLPKDRFSAERLKGVDSTLKIQPAELGDSAMYLCASSWGAYEQYFGPGTRLTVT.

The chain is built from TRBV12-3 or TRBV12-4 and TRBJ2-1; perhaps TRBD2 as D (6 bases). The CDR3 loop spans 13 amino acids. Trimming stripped 11 bases from V and 1 base from J, with 12 bases between. This chain's CDR3 is CALLGGSYNEQFF. CDR3 coding DNA: TGTGCCCTCCTCGGGGGATCCTACAATGAGCAGTTCTTC.

V gene TRBV4-1 combines with J gene TRBJ2-2; the D gene is possibly TRBD2 (6 bases). The length of the CDR3 is 16 residues. V was shortened by 4 bases and J by 3 bases, with 15 bases between the two germline ends. From germline, CDR1 is MGHRA and CDR2 YSYEKL. The DNA of the CDR3 is TGCGCCAGCAGCCGGGGAATGGGGGGTGACACCGGGGAGCTGTTTTTT. Residues: CASSRGMGGDTGELFF.

The chain's CDR3 is CASSIGTPGRTDTQYF. The CDR3 DNA reads TGCGCCAGCAGCATCGGGACTCCCGGGCGCACAGATACGCAGTATTTT. The chain has TRBV5-1 and TRBJ2-3; perhaps TRBD2 as D (6 bases). CDR1 is SGHRS and CDR2 is YFSETQ in the germline V gene. V was shortened by 4 bases and J by 1 base, with 16 bases between the two germline ends. The CDR3 totals 16 residues.

The chain joins TRBV19 to TRBJ1-1; 7 nucleotides align to TRBD1. Germline V gene sequence: CDR1 LNHDA, CDR2 SQIVND (reference sequence). The CDR3 has 15 residues. With V trimmed by 8 bases and J by 4 bases, 13 bases remained unmatched. The CDR3 coding sequence is TGTGCCAGTTTTTTACAGGGGTTTTTAAGCACTGAAGCTTTCTTT. Translation: CASFLQGFLSTEAFF.

By share, this clone ranks as medium-sized. Here the CDR3 reads CASSGDRGRGAFF. The CDR3 DNA reads TGCGCCAGCAGCGGCGACAGGGGGCGCGGGGCTTTCTTT. This chain uses TRBV5-1 with TRBJ1-1, with 10 nucleotides matching TRBD1. The CDR3 is 13 residues long. V dropped 4 bases and J dropped 11; count of bases not matched to a gene: 8. Germline CDR1 reads SGHRS; CDR2 reads YFSETQ.

CDR3: CASSRTSGGAAVGYEQYF. The CDR3 bases are TGTGCCAGCAGTCGGACTAGCGGGGGGGCCGCGGTGGGGTACGAGCAGTACTTC. The rearrangement links TRBV13 to TRBJ2-7; TRBD2 matches 15 bases. The trim removed 6 bases at V and 4 bases at J, leaving 13 bases unmatched. This CDR3 comprises 18 residues. Germline CDR1 PRHDT, CDR2 FYEKMQ (reference sequence).

This clone appeared a few times. The J gene is TRBJ1-1, the V gene TRBV4-1; perhaps TRBD1 as D (5 bases). The CDR3 is 13 amino acids. The germline V gene encodes CDR1 MGHRA and CDR2 YSYEKL. V was clipped by 0 bases and J by 7 bases, with 9 bases between them. DNA of the CDR3: TGCGCCAGCAGCCAAGAGGGACTGGATGAAGCTTTCTTT. It specifies CASSQEGLDEAFF.

V usage is TRBV12-3 or TRBV12-4 and J usage is TRBJ1-5; 7 bases match TRBD1. V shed 6 bases, J shed 5 bases, and the junction held 4 bases outside the gene matches. The CDR3 loop spans 13 amino acids. The CDR3 region has the DNA TGTGCCAGCAGCCTCGACAGGGATCAGCCCCAGCATTTT. Its translation: CASSLDRDQPQHF.

The genes are TRBV27 and TRBJ1-5; TRBD1 is a possible D gene (6 bases). There are 16 residues in the CDR3. V was pared by 0 bases and J by 7 bases, with 16 bases between. Germline lookup yields CDR1 MNHEY and CDR2 SMNVEV (reference sequence). CDR3 sequence reads: CASSLSVTGGAQPQHF. Written as DNA, the CDR3 is TGTGCCAGCAGTTTATCGGTGACAGGAGGAGCGCAGCCCCAGCATTTT.

This clone was picked up a small number of times. This chain links TRBV5-1 with TRBJ2-1, with D perhaps matching TRBD2 (5 bases). V shed 5 bases and J shed 0 bases, with 12 bases lying between them. CDR3 length: 15 amino acids. Germline CDR1 SGHRS, CDR2 YFSETQ. CDR3 protein: CASSPDWSSYNEQFF. The CDR3 DNA is TGCGCCAGCAGTCCGGACTGGAGCTCCTACAATGAGCAGTTCTTC.

The V gene is TRBV11-3, the J gene TRBJ2-7, with D maybe TRBD1 (6 bases). Per germline, CDR1 SGHNT and CDR2 YENEEA. This CDR3 comprises 14 residues. Between the trimmed V and J ends, which lost 1 base and 5 bases, there was a span of 12 bases. The CDR3 is CASSLGSQGNEQYF. The CDR3 DNA sequence: TGTGCCAGCAGCTTAGGATCTCAGGGGAACGAGCAGTACTTC. The full variable domain, its missing parts supplied by reference TRBV11-3 and TRBJ2-7, is EAGVVQSPRYKIIEKKQPVAFWCNPISGHNTLYWYLQNLGQGPELLIRYENEEAVDDSQLPKDRFSAERLKGVDSTLKIQPAELGDSAVYLCASSLGSQGNEQYFGPGTRLTVT.

On this clone: The same CDR3 arises from other DNA sequences in this sample as well. The chain joins TRBV6-1 to TRBJ1-2; no clear D. Per germline, CDR1 MNHNS and CDR2 SASEGT. With 2 bases removed from V and 0 bases from J, the gap between germline ends came to 4 bases. CDR3 size: 13 residues. Here the CDR3 DNA reads TGTGCCAGCAGTGAAACTGCTAACTATGGCTACACCTTC. It translates to CASSETANYGYTF.

J is TRBJ2-1 and V is TRBV6-1, with D possibly being TRBD2 (5 bases). V was cut by 2 bases and J by 8 bases, with 16 bases left in between. The CDR3 has 15 residues. Per germline, CDR1 MNHNS and CDR2 SASEGT. The CDR3 DNA reads TGTGCCAGCAGTGAACCGAGCGGTCGGGTACATGAGCAGTTCTTC. Its translation is CASSEPSGRVHEQFF.

For this clone: The same CDR3 can be traced to other DNA sequences in this sample. V gene TRBV30 combines with J gene TRBJ1-2; 8 nucleotides line up with TRBD1. Germline lookup yields CDR1 GTSNPN and CDR2 SVGIG (reference sequence). The CDR3 loop spans 13 amino acids. The ends lost 0 bases at V and 5 bases at J; junction bases unmatched: 2. The CDR3 loop is CAWSVQGGYGYTF. CDR3 sequence (DNA): TGTGCCTGGAGTGTACAGGGGGGGTATGGCTACACCTTC.

The gene calls are TRBV5-4 and TRBJ2-3; 13 bases map to TRBD2. Germline V gene sequence: CDR1 SGHNT, CDR2 YYREEE (reference sequence). With 0 bases clipped from V and 7 bases from J, the junction kept 8 bases outside the gene matches. This CDR3 contains 17 residues. This CDR3 is CASSLARTSGGANTQYF. The CDR3 nucleotides are TGTGCCAGCAGCTTGGCCCGCACTAGCGGGGGGGCGAATACGCAGTATTTT.

This chain links TRBV5-6 with TRBJ1-6; no reliable D call. The V gene lost 0 bases and the J gene lost 0 bases, with 10 bases spanning the gap. Germline CDR1 is SGHDT and CDR2 is YYEEEE. The CDR3 has 17 amino acids. The CDR3: CASSLDKSSSYNSPLHF. The CDR3 nucleotides are TGTGCCAGCAGCTTGGATAAATCGAGCTCCTATAATTCACCCCTCCACTTT.

The chain combines TRBV10-3 with TRBJ2-2, with a possible D match to TRBD1 (7 bases). The germline CDR1 and CDR2 sequences are ENHRY and SYGVKD. Trimming pared 4 bases from V and 1 base from J, leaving 13 bases between. The CDR3 runs 16 residues. This CDR3 is CAISGQGGQNTGELFF. CDR3 nucleotides: TGTGCCATCAGTGGGCAGGGGGGACAGAACACCGGGGAGCTGTTTTTT.

This clone qualifies as medium-sized (0.01 to 0.1%). The J gene is TRBJ2-3, the V gene TRBV6-5; no clear D gene. The V end was cut by 6 bases, the J end by 0 bases, with 4 bases between. Germline CDR1 reads MNHEY; CDR2 reads SVGAGI. The CDR3 length is 12 residues. CDR3 in DNA: TGTGCCAGCAGGTCTAGCACAGATACGCAGTATTTT. Translation gives CASRSSTDTQYF.

The gene calls are TRBV25-1 and TRBJ2-1; TRBD2 matches 10 bases. Germline V gene sequence: CDR1 MGHDK, CDR2 SYGVNS. The CDR3 is made up of 15 amino acids. The V segment lost 6 bases and the J segment 2 bases; nucleotides outside the gene matches: 4. CDR3 sequence reads: CASRSAGGPYNEQFF. The CDR3 coding sequence is TGTGCCAGCAGGTCAGCGGGGGGGCCCTACAATGAGCAGTTCTTC. Using reference TRBV25-1 and TRBJ2-1 for the parts outside the CDR3, the full variable domain is EADIYQTPRYLVIGTGKKITLECSQTMGHDKMYWYQQDPGMELHLIHYSYGVNSTEKGDLSSESTVSRIRTEHFPLTLESARPSHTSQYLCASRSAGGPYNEQFFGPGTRLTVL.

The CDR3 loop reads CASSYSRVQNGYTF. CDR3 sequence (DNA): TGTGCCAGCAGTTACTCGCGGGTACAAAATGGCTACACCTTC. The rearrangement joins TRBV6-5 to TRBJ1-2; D not resolved. The CDR3 loop spans 14 amino acids. Trimming took off 0 bases at V and 6 bases at J, with 11 bases between the two ends. Per the germline V gene, CDR1 is MNHEY and CDR2 is SVGAGI.

The chain is built from TRBV5-1 and TRBJ1-6; TRBD1 agrees at 9 bases. The germline V gene encodes CDR1 SGHRS and CDR2 YFSETQ. V dropped 2 bases and J dropped 8; count of bases not matched to a gene: 5. The CDR3 extends over 15 amino acids. The DNA for the CDR3 is TGCGCCAGCAGCTTACAGGGGGCAGTTGATTCACCCCTCCACTTT. Its translation is CASSLQGAVDSPLHF.

The chain couples TRBV27 to TRBJ2-4, with a tentative D call TRBD2 (6 bases). Germline CDR1 MNHEY, CDR2 SMNVEV (reference sequence). Trimming took off 5 bases at V and 0 bases at J, with 11 bases between the two ends. The CDR3 has 15 amino acids. For the CDR3, the DNA is TGTGCCAGCAGTCTGGTGGGACTAGCCAAAAACATTCAGTACTTC. It is translated as CASSLVGLAKNIQYF.

The CDR3: CASSYSTDWVGGGQYF. CDR3 bases: TGTGCCAGCAGTTACTCGACAGACTGGGTTGGGGGGGGGCAGTATTTT. The chain links TRBV6-5 to TRBJ2-3, with 7 bases identical to TRBD2. V lost 0 bases and J lost 11; bases outside the gene matches: 14. From germline, CDR1 is MNHEY and CDR2 SVGAGI. The CDR3 totals 16 residues.

This chain uses TRBV7-3 with TRBJ2-1; D gene unclear. V dropped 3 bases and J dropped 7 bases, with 10 bases sitting between them. The CDR3 has 13 residues. CDR1 SGHTA and CDR2 FQGTGA come from the germline V gene. The CDR3 spells CASSFVTSNEQFF. In nucleotides, the CDR3 is TGTGCCAGCAGCTTTGTGACATCTAATGAGCAGTTCTTC.

This chain connects TRBV5-6 to TRBJ2-7; D perhaps matches TRBD1 (5 bases). Trimming left V 4 bases short and J 3 bases short, with 8 bases between. The CDR3 spans 12 residues. Germline CDR1 is SGHDT and CDR2 is YYEEEE. CDR3 amino acids: CASSNQGYEQYF. The CDR3 nucleotides read TGTGCCAGCAGCAACCAGGGCTACGAGCAGTACTTC.

As regards this clone: This CDR3 is also generated by other DNA sequences in the sample. The rearrangement joins TRBV7-3 to TRBJ2-3; 9 bases line up with TRBD1. From germline, CDR1 is SGHTA and CDR2 FQGTGA. CDR3 length equals 15 residues. The J segment lost 3 bases and the V segment lost 5 bases, leaving 6 bases of the junction unmatched. CDR3 DNA sequence: TGTGCCAGCAGCCCGGACAGGGGAAGAACAGATACGCAGTATTTT. Encoded protein: CASSPDRGRTDTQYF.

This sequence joins TRBV6-6 and TRBJ2-2, with a possible D match to TRBD2 (5 bases). CDR1 is MNHNY and CDR2 is SVGAGI in the germline V gene (reference sequence). Trimming removed 7 bases at V and 5 bases at J, with 11 bases between. The CDR3 contains 13 residues. The CDR3 loop reads CASTLRGTGELFF. CDR3 coding DNA: TGTGCCAGCACCTTACGGGGAACCGGGGAGCTGTTTTTT.